These 5 T cell receptor beta chains came from one sample sequenced in a study of T cells expressing NK-cell markers. Reanalyzing the 5' RACE reads, TCRdb keeps one entry per CDR3 protein, without DNA. This sample's clone table lists 300,000 to 500,000 distinct CDR3 sequences. Sequencing used blood T cells: a sorted CD56 or NKG2C T cell subset, CD4+ or CD8+ T cells, or bulk PBMC T cells (not recorded which). The receptor set was obtained from a woman between 50 and 59 years old in good health.

The rearrangement uses TRBV28 and TRBJ1-1; the TCRdb call, TRBD1, lacks DNA for checking. In germline, CDR1 is MDHEN, CDR2 SYDVKM. This CDR3 region has 13 residues. The CDR3 sequence: CASSPSPNTEAFF.

The rearrangement uses TRBV29-1 and TRBJ2-7; TCRdb designates TRBD1, a call that cannot be tested without DNA. Looked up from germline, CDR1 is SQVTM and CDR2 is ANQGSEA. CDR3 length: 13 amino acids. The CDR3 is CSVLTGSRYEQYF.

The chain carries TRBV6-2 or TRBV6-3 and TRBJ2-7; TCRdb proposes TRBD1, but this gene call is untestable without DNA. Per the germline V gene, CDR1 is MNHEY and CDR2 is SVGEGT. The length of the CDR3 is 15 residues. CDR3 in amino acids: CASSYPRDSAYEQYF.

V gene TRBV2 combines with J gene TRBJ2-5; TCRdb's assignment of TRBD1 cannot be checked, as there is no DNA. Germline CDR1 is SNHLY and CDR2 is FYNNEI. This CDR3 contains 15 residues. The CDR3 here is CASSPSRGVWETQYF.

This chain connects TRBV7-9 to TRBJ1-2; the TCRdb call, TRBD1, lacks DNA for checking. CDR1 SEHNR and CDR2 FQNEAQ come from the germline V gene (reference sequence). The CDR3 is made up of 15 amino acids. The CDR3 loop is CASSLVTGDVRGYTF.